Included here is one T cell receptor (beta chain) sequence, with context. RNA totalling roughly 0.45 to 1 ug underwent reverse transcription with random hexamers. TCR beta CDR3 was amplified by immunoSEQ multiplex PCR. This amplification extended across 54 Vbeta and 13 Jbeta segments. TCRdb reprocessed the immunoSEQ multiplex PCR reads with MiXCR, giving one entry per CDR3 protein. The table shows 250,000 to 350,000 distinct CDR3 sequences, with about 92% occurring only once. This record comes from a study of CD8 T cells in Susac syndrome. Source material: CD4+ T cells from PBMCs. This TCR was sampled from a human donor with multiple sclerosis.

DNA for the CDR3: TGTGCCAGCAGCCAAGCACTAGCCTTGGAGCAGTTCTTC. Amino acids: CASSQALALEQFF. The rearrangement joins TRBV3-1 to TRBJ2-1; D is perhaps TRBD2 (6 bases). The V end was cut by 1 base, the J end by 10 bases, with 11 bases between. CDR3 length: 13 amino acids. The germline gives CDR1 LGHDT, CDR2 YNNKEL (reference sequence).